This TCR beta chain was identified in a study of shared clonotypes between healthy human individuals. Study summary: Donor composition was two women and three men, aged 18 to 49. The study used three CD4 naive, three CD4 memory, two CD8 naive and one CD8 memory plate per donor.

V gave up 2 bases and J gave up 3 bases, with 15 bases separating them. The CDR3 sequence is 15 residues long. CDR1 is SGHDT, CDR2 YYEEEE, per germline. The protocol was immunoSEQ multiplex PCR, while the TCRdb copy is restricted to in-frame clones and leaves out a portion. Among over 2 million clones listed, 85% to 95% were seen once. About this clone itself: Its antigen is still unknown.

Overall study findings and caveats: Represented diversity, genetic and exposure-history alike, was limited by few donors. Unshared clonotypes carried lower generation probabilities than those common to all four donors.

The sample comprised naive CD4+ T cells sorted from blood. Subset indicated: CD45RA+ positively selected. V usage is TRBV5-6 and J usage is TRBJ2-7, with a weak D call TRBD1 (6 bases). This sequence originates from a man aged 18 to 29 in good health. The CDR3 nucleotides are TGTGCCAGCAGCTTCGTAGACAGGTTTAACTACGAGCAGTACTTC. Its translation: CASSFVDRFNYEQYF.